This is a list of T cell receptor beta chains from one sample in a study of control samples from healthy donors and cancer patients. Libraries were prepared by immunoSEQ multiplex PCR; TCRdb keeps only in-frame clonotypes and omits some of them. The sample contains about 110,000 clones, 82% of which appear only once. The sample consisted of blood. The receptor set was obtained from a man aged 18 to 29 in good health. Each CDR3 is given with its conserved first and last residue. Each record gives: J gene, D gene, V gene, clone size, CDR3 DNA, CDR3 protein. The D gene is left open where the match is weak. Clone sizes are given selectively: once, few, many, or a class where the clone is expanded.

j_gene: TRBJ2-5; d_gene: .; v_gene: TRBV7-2; abundance: .; CDR3nt: TGTGCCAGCGGGGCGGATCGCCACTCAGAGACCCAGTACTTC; CDR3aa: CASGADRHSETQYF
j_gene: TRBJ1-1; d_gene: .; v_gene: TRBV29-1; abundance: .; CDR3nt: TGCAGCGTTGAAATAAAGAGACAGGATATGAACACTGAAGCTTTCTTT; CDR3aa: CSVEIKRQDMNTEAFF
j_gene: TRBJ1-1; d_gene: .; v_gene: TRBV5-1; abundance: .; CDR3nt: TGCGCCAGCAGCTTGGATGGTGGCGACACTGAAGCTTTCTTT; CDR3aa: CASSLDGGDTEAFF
j_gene: TRBJ2-7; d_gene: TRBD1; v_gene: TRBV5-4; abundance: .; CDR3nt: TGTGCCAGCAGTCCATCACAGGGGACCCACTACGAGCAGTACTTC; CDR3aa: CASSPSQGTHYEQYF
j_gene: TRBJ2-3; d_gene: .; v_gene: TRBV2; abundance: .; CDR3nt: TGTGCCAGCATGGGGGATACGCAGTATTTT; CDR3aa: CASMGDTQYF
j_gene: TRBJ1-3; d_gene: .; v_gene: TRBV10-3; abundance: .; CDR3nt: TGTGCCATCAGTGGCGGCAGCTCCTCTGGAAACACCATATATTTT; CDR3aa: CAISGGSSSGNTIYF
j_gene: TRBJ1-6; d_gene: .; v_gene: TRBV19; abundance: once; CDR3nt: TGTGCCAGTAGTGACGTGGGGAATTCACCCCTCCACTTT; CDR3aa: CASSDVGNSPLHF
j_gene: TRBJ2-7; d_gene: .; v_gene: TRBV7-9; abundance: .; CDR3nt: TGTGCCAGCAGCCCGAATAGCGGTCCCTACGAGCAGTACTTC; CDR3aa: CASSPNSGPYEQYF
j_gene: TRBJ2-1; d_gene: .; v_gene: TRBV7-9; abundance: .; CDR3nt: TGTGCCAGCAGACGCCTAGAGGGCTCCTACAATGAGCAGTTCTTC; CDR3aa: CASRRLEGSYNEQFF
j_gene: TRBJ1-1; d_gene: .; v_gene: TRBV7-8; abundance: once; CDR3nt: TGTGCCAGCAGCTTAGAGGGGGGGCGGAGCACTGAAGCTTTCTTT; CDR3aa: CASSLEGGRSTEAFF
j_gene: TRBJ2-2; d_gene: .; v_gene: TRBV4-2; abundance: .; CDR3nt: TGTGCCAGCAGCCCCCCGACTATGCGGGGGCGGTCCGGGGAGCTGTTTTTT; CDR3aa: CASSPPTMRGRSGELFF
j_gene: TRBJ1-2; d_gene: TRBD1; v_gene: TRBV30; abundance: .; CDR3nt: TGTGCCTGGGATACACAGGGGGCGAGGGGCTACACCTTC; CDR3aa: CAWDTQGARGYTF
j_gene: TRBJ1-2; d_gene: .; v_gene: TRBV5-6; abundance: .; CDR3nt: TGTGCCAGCAGCTTGGGGGCAGGGTATGGCTACACCTTC; CDR3aa: CASSLGAGYGYTF
j_gene: TRBJ2-7; d_gene: .; v_gene: TRBV9; abundance: .; CDR3nt: TGTGCCAGCAGCGGCCAGGGGGGTAGCTCCTACGAGCAGTACTTC; CDR3aa: CASSGQGGSSYEQYF
j_gene: TRBJ1-1; d_gene: .; v_gene: TRBV7-2; abundance: few; CDR3nt: TGTGCCAGCAGCTTATCTTATAAGAACACTGAAGCTTTCTTT; CDR3aa: CASSLSYKNTEAFF
j_gene: TRBJ2-2; d_gene: .; v_gene: TRBV3-1/TRBV3-2; abundance: .; CDR3nt: TGTGCCAGCAGCCACCTTCCAGCAGAAAAAGGGGAGCTGTTTTTT; CDR3aa: CASSHLPAEKGELFF
j_gene: TRBJ1-3; d_gene: .; v_gene: TRBV6-1; abundance: .; CDR3nt: TGTGCCAGCAGTGAAGCGCTGAGGGGACTCCGAAACACCATATATTTT; CDR3aa: CASSEALRGLRNTIYF
j_gene: TRBJ2-2; d_gene: TRBD1; v_gene: TRBV3-1/TRBV3-2; abundance: .; CDR3nt: TGTGCCAGCAGCCGGGATACAGGGGAAAACGGGGAGCTGTTTTTT; CDR3aa: CASSRDTGENGELFF
j_gene: TRBJ1-2; d_gene: TRBD1; v_gene: TRBV11-2; abundance: many; CDR3nt: TGTGCCAGCAGCTTAAGGGACAGGGACGGCTACACCTTC; CDR3aa: CASSLRDRDGYTF
j_gene: TRBJ1-1; d_gene: .; v_gene: TRBV28; abundance: .; CDR3nt: TGTGCCAGCAGCCCGACATACGGGGGGCAGGGTGGGACTGAAGCTTTCTTT; CDR3aa: CASSPTYGGQGGTEAFF
j_gene: TRBJ1-2; d_gene: .; v_gene: TRBV7-2; abundance: .; CDR3nt: TGTGCCAGCAGCGTGGACGGGAACTATGGCTACACCTTC; CDR3aa: CASSVDGNYGYTF
j_gene: TRBJ1-2; d_gene: .; v_gene: TRBV6-1; abundance: once; CDR3nt: TGTGCCAGCAGTGAAGCGTGGGGGGCCTATGGCTACACCTTC; CDR3aa: CASSEAWGAYGYTF